The entry that follows covers one TCR beta chain sequence. Its antigen is currently unknown. Since a much larger clone is just one base distant, this may be a read error. The CDR3 contains 16 residues. V was pared by 3 bases and J by 5 bases, with 10 bases of the junction left unmatched. The germline V gene has CDR1 MNHEY and CDR2 SVGEGT. Amplification of TCR beta CDR3 was performed by multiplex PCR with 32 V and 13 J primers. TCRdb re-called the multiplex PCR reads through MiXCR, storing one row per CDR3 protein. The table records about 5,700 distinct CDR3 sequences, about 21% of them present only once. The starting template was genomic DNA from bulk tumor, roughly 610 ng per sample. While surgery was under way, several biopsies spaced far apart were taken per primary tumor. Untreated, newly diagnosed non-small cell lung cancer patients underwent curative surgery. The sample belongs to a study of immune heterogeneity within non-small cell lung tumors. Overall study context: Of the tumors, several were squamous cell, approximately nine non-squamous, and 1 not otherwise specified.

Study-level points and caveats: While identical dominant CDR3 beta clonotypes recurred across tumor sites within a patient, high-frequency clones unique to individual sites also appeared. With local tumor mutational burden, local T-cell clonality showed a moderate but significant correlation (R roughly 0.35).

What was sequenced was lung tumor tissue. This sequence joins TRBV6-2 or TRBV6-3 and TRBJ1-1; 9 bases are shared with TRBD1. The sequence was obtained from an older woman with non-small cell lung cancer. CDR3 sequence (DNA): TGTGCCAGCAGTTATGGGGACAGGGTAATGGTGACTGAAGCTTTCTTT. Its protein product is CASSYGDRVMVTEAFF.